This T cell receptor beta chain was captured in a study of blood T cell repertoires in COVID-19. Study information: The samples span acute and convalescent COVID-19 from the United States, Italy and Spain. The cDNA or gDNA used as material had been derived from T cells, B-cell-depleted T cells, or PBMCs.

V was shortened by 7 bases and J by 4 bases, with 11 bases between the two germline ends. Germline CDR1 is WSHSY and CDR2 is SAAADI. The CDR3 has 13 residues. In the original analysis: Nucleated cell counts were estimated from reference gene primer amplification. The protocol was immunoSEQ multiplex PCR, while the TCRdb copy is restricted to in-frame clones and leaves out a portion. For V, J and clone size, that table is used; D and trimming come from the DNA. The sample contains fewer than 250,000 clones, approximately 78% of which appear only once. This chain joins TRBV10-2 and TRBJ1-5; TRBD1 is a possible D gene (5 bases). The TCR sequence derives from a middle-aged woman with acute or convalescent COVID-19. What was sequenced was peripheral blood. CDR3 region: CASTQGGNQPQHF. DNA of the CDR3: TGCGCCAGCACCCAGGGAGGAAATCAGCCCCAGCATTTT.